Each of the 25 T cell receptor beta chains below was sequenced from the same sample in a study of blood T cells in healthy people across ages. It was with a sample-barcoded 5' primer and a J-beta primer mix that a second PCR of roughly 7 to 12 cycles was run. TCRdb reprocessed the 5' RACE reads with MiXCR, giving one entry per CDR3 protein. Among over 1,500,000 distinct CDR3 sequences listed, roughly 49% were seen once. Sequencing was performed on blood. Receptors originate from a woman aged 40 to 50 in good health.

This clonotype occurred a few times. The chain uses TRBV10-3 and TRBJ2-5, with 10 positions matching TRBD1. V was pared by 3 bases and J by 5 bases, with 6 bases of the junction left unmatched. The CDR3 runs 15 residues. Germline V lookup: CDR1 ENHRY, CDR2 SYGVKD. Here the CDR3 reads CAISDRQGADETQYF. The DNA for the CDR3 is TGTGCCATCAGTGACCGACAGGGGGCGGATGAGACCCAGTACTTC.

The chain employs TRBV10-3 and TRBJ2-1; no clear D gene. V lost 11 bases and J lost 10, with 9 bases in between. The germline gives CDR1 ENHRY, CDR2 SYGVKD. The CDR3 is 9 amino acids. This chain's CDR3 is CALTREQFF. CDR3 nucleotides: TGTGCCCTCACCCGAGAGCAGTTCTTC.

In this sample, this clonotype turned up a few times. The chain is built from TRBV10-3 and TRBJ2-5, with D perhaps matching TRBD2 (5 bases). The CDR3 has 16 residues. Germline CDR1 and CDR2: ENHRY and SYGVKD. Trimming removed 3 bases at V and 3 bases at J, with 17 bases between. The chain's CDR3 is CAISDPPRGAKETQYF. As DNA, the CDR3 is TGTGCCATCAGTGACCCACCCCGGGGAGCCAAAGAGACCCAGTACTTC.

This clonotype came up a few times. This chain uses TRBV7-8 with TRBJ2-6; D is unresolved. Germline values: CDR1 SGHVS, CDR2 FQNEAQ. CDR3 size: 13 residues. Between the trimmed V and J ends, which lost 10 bases and 4 bases, there was a span of 11 bases. CDR3 sequence: CAILDAGANVLTF. CDR3 DNA sequence: TGTGCCATCTTAGACGCCGGGGCCAACGTCCTGACTTTC.

With respect to this clonotype: A junction end diverges from the germline sequence, so it may reflect a read error. The chain links TRBV6-5 to TRBJ2-1, with 12 bases aligning to TRBD2. CDR1 MNHEY and CDR2 SVGAGI come from the germline V gene. This CDR3 is built from 17 residues. The CDR3: CASSYFRLAGAHNVQFF. CDR3 nucleotides: TGTGCCAGCAGTTACTTCCGACTAGCGGGGGCCCACAATGTGCAGTTCTTC.

This clonotype was seen a single time. The chain is built from TRBV7-7 and TRBJ2-5, with 8 positions matching TRBD1. Germline V CDR1 and CDR2: SSHAT, FNYEAQ (reference sequence). The CDR3 has 15 amino acids. The DNA of the CDR3 is TGTGCTTGCAGCTTATTCAGGGGGCCCGGAGAGACCCAGTACTTC. This translates into CACSLFRGPGETQYF.

The CDR3: CASSFRKSGNTQYF. In DNA form, the CDR3 reads TGTGCCAGCAGCTTCCGGAAGTCCGGGAATACGCAGTATTTT. The chain carries TRBV7-2 and TRBJ2-3, with a possible D match to TRBD2 (5 bases). This CDR3 has 14 residues. Germline CDR1 is SGHTA and CDR2 is FQGNSA. Between the trimmed V and J ends, which lost 3 bases and 7 bases, there was a span of 14 bases.

This CDR3 reads CASVGFQETQYF. In DNA, the CDR3 is TGTGCCAGCGTAGGGTTCCAAGAGACCCAGTACTTC. This chain joins TRBV6-6 and TRBJ2-5; no definite D call. This CDR3 region has 12 residues. V was clipped by 8 bases and J by 1 base, with 8 bases between them. Germline-derived CDR1 and CDR2 are MNHNY and SVGAGI (reference sequence).

As for this clonotype: A read error may explain this, as a much larger clone is one base away. This rearrangement joins TRBV29-1 to TRBJ2-1; D unclear. This CDR3 contains 15 residues. CDR1 and CDR2 from the germline V gene are SQVTM and ANQGSEA. CDR3 sequence: CSVERNTYGYSEQFF. The DNA for the CDR3 is TGCAGCGTTGAAAGGAACACCTACGGCTACAGTGAGCAGTTCTTC.

The chain couples TRBV11-2 to TRBJ2-7, with TRBD2 matching over 8 bases. Germline assignment: CDR1 SGHAT and CDR2 FQNNGV. CDR3 length equals 18 residues. V shed 7 bases and J 1 base; nucleotides not matched to a gene: 18. The CDR3 protein is CASNPAPKTSGQSYEQYF. Here the CDR3 DNA reads TGTGCCAGCAATCCCGCCCCCAAAACTAGCGGTCAATCCTACGAGCAGTACTTC.

This clonotype appeared a few times. The chain carries TRBV3-1 and TRBJ2-7, with TRBD1 as a possible D gene (5 bases). Trimming shortened V by 1 base and J by 3 bases, and 13 bases separated the two germline ends. The CDR3 covers 15 residues. Germline V gene sequence: CDR1 LGHDT, CDR2 YNNKEL (reference sequence). The CDR3: CASSQVGAARYEQYF. The CDR3 DNA reads TGTGCCAGCAGCCAAGTAGGGGCTGCCCGCTACGAGCAGTACTTC.

The chain has TRBV7-8 and TRBJ2-7; TRBD1 might be the D (6 bases). Germline V lookup: CDR1 SGHVS, CDR2 FQNEAQ. Trimming removed 1 base at V and 2 bases at J, with 15 bases between. The CDR3 spans 16 residues. CDR3 sequence: CASSLGRIQGPYEQYF. CDR3 nucleotides: TGTGCCAGCAGCTTAGGTCGGATACAGGGCCCCTACGAGCAGTACTTC.

This clonotype was recorded a few times. The chain links TRBV20-1 to TRBJ2-5, with TRBD1 matching 8 bases. The V gene end was trimmed by 6 bases and the J gene end by 2 bases; junction bases not matched to a gene: 5. The CDR3 consists of 13 residues. Per the germline V gene, CDR1 is DFQATT and CDR2 is SNEGSKA (reference sequence). CDR3 sequence: CSAERQGQETQYF. The DNA of the CDR3 is TGCAGTGCAGAGAGACAGGGGCAAGAGACCCAGTACTTC.

This sequence joins TRBV20-1 and TRBJ2-5; TRBD2 agrees at 7 bases. This CDR3 has 12 residues. Germline loops: CDR1 DFQATT, CDR2 SNEGSKA (reference sequence). Unmatched junction bases numbered 7, after V lost 8 bases and J lost 4 bases. This chain's CDR3 is CSPGGTPETQYF. The CDR3 coding sequence is TGCAGTCCGGGGGGAACTCCAGAGACCCAGTACTTC.

V usage is TRBV4-1 and J usage is TRBJ1-5; no firm D call. This CDR3 spans 16 amino acids. The V gene's germline CDR1 is MGHRA and CDR2 YSYEKL. Trimming cost V 0 bases and J 0 bases, with 9 bases left between them. The CDR3: CASSQDRSYSNQPQHF. The DNA of the CDR3 is TGCGCCAGCAGCCAAGATAGGAGTTATAGCAATCAGCCCCAGCATTTT.

The V and J genes are TRBV7-2 and TRBJ1-5, with D tentatively TRBD1 (5 bases). CDR1 is SGHTA and CDR2 is FQGNSA in the germline V gene. Deletions cut 2 bases from V and 6 bases from J, with 14 bases between. The CDR3 has 15 amino acids. The CDR3 spells CASSLYSGLSQPQHF. CDR3 nucleotides: TGTGCCAGCAGCTTATATTCAGGGTTGAGTCAGCCCCAGCATTTT.

Worth noting for this clonotype: One end of the junction fails to match germline, which may point to a read error. The chain couples TRBV29-1 to TRBJ1-1, with TRBD1 as a possible D gene (6 bases). This CDR3 has 12 amino acids. CDR1 and CDR2 from the germline V gene are SQVTM and ANQGSEA. This CDR3 is CSAEGQTTEAFF. CDR3 bases: TGCAGCGCTGAAGGACAGACCACTGAAGCTTTCTTT.

The chain carries TRBV20-1 and TRBJ2-7, with 8 bases aligning to TRBD1. Trimming at V came to 3 bases and at J to 0 bases, leaving 10 bases not matched to a gene. Looked up from germline, CDR1 is DFQATT and CDR2 is SNEGSKA (reference sequence). This CDR3 comprises 16 residues. CDR3 nucleotides: TGCAGTGCTAGCTCCGCTGGGACAGGCAACTCCTACGAGCAGTACTTC. It specifies CSASSAGTGNSYEQYF.

The chain is built from TRBV28 and TRBJ2-5; 10 positions match TRBD1. The J call may be mistaken, given a closer DNA end match to TRBJ2-7. This CDR3 has 15 residues. The germline V gene encodes CDR1 MDHEN and CDR2 SYDVKM. The CDR3 loop reads CASKQTGGQSYEQYF. The CDR3 DNA reads TGTGCCAGCAAACAGACAGGGGGCCAGTCCTACGAGCAGTACTTC.

The chain links TRBV9 to TRBJ2-1; 14 nucleotides line up with TRBD2. The ends lost 3 bases at V and 1 base at J; junction bases unmatched: 9. This CDR3 is built from 19 residues. Per germline, CDR1 SGDLS and CDR2 YYNGEE. In nucleotides, the CDR3 is TGTGCCAGCAGCGCGACCGGGACTAGCGGGGGCGATTCCTACAATGAGCAGTTCTTC. Amino acids: CASSATGTSGGDSYNEQFF.

The V call is TRBV5-1, the J call TRBJ2-3; D possibly corresponds to TRBD1 (5 bases). V was cut by 4 bases and J by 0 bases, with 9 bases left in between. Germline values: CDR1 SGHRS, CDR2 YFSETQ. This CDR3 has 14 residues. CDR3 bases: TGCGCCAGCAGCGTGACAGCAAGCACAGATACGCAGTATTTT. This translates into CASSVTASTDTQYF. Looking up the rest from reference TRBV5-1 and TRBJ2-3 gives the full variable domain: KAGVTQTPRYLIKTRGQQVTLSCSPISGHRSVSWYQQTPGQGLQFLFEYFSETQRNKGNFPGRFSGRQFSNSRSEMNVSTLELGDSALYLCASSVTASTDTQYFGPGTRLTVL.

The V and J genes are TRBV20-1 and TRBJ2-1; 9 nucleotides agree with TRBD1. After removal of 1 base from V and 10 bases from J, the junction contained 8 bases not matched to a gene. Germline CDR1 DFQATT, CDR2 SNEGSKA (reference sequence). The CDR3 is 14 amino acids. The CDR3 reads CSARVGTGTSEQFF. In DNA form, the CDR3 reads TGCAGTGCTAGAGTCGGGACAGGGACCTCCGAGCAGTTCTTC.

This clonotype was observed a few times. CDR3 in amino acids: CASSQLTGSDYEQYF. DNA of the CDR3: TGCGCCAGCAGCCAATTAACAGGGTCAGACTACGAGCAGTACTTC. V and J are TRBV4-1 and TRBJ2-7; D may be TRBD1 (6 bases). With 2 bases removed from V and 3 bases from J, the gap between germline ends came to 14 bases. The V gene's germline CDR1 is MGHRA and CDR2 YSYEKL. This CDR3 contains 15 residues.

The chain carries TRBV15 and TRBJ2-7, with 7 bases fitting TRBD1. The J segment lost 3 bases and the V segment lost 5 bases, leaving 4 bases of the junction unmatched. The CDR3 consists of 13 residues. CDR1 and CDR2 from the germline V gene are LNHNV and YYDKDF (reference sequence). DNA of the CDR3: TGTGCCACCAGCCGGGACAGCCACTACGAGCAGTACTTC. It is translated as CATSRDSHYEQYF.

CDR3 DNA sequence: TGTGCCAGCAGTTACGTTATTCTACGGGAGACCCAGTACTTC. Amino acid sequence: CASSYVILRETQYF. The rearrangement links TRBV6-2 or TRBV6-3 to TRBJ2-5, with D unclear. Germline V gene lookup returns CDR1 MNHEY and CDR2 SVGEGT. The CDR3 extends over 14 amino acids. Between the trimmed V and J ends, which lost 2 bases and 5 bases, there was a span of 12 bases.